What follows are 8 T cell receptor beta chains derived from one specimen sequenced in a study of technical replicates of blood from a few donors. Generated by immunoSEQ multiplex PCR, the TCRdb table keeps only in-frame clones and is missing some. The table records around 70,000 clones, approximately 97% of them present only once. The sequenced material came from T cells isolated from PBMCs. The origin of the receptors is a human donor in good health.

The J gene is TRBJ2-5, the V gene TRBV2; 12 nucleotides match TRBD2. CDR3 length equals 15 residues. Germline loops: CDR1 SNHLY, CDR2 FYNNEI. Germline trimming cut 6 bases from V and 3 bases from J; bases unmatched to any gene: 5. As DNA, the CDR3 is TGTGCCAGCAGACAAGGACTAGCGGGAAAAGAGACCCAGTACTTC. As protein: CASRQGLAGKETQYF.

This clone was seen once. V is TRBV2 and J is TRBJ1-1, with 12 nucleotides matching TRBD1. This CDR3 has 18 residues. Unmatched junction bases numbered 16, after V lost 6 bases and J lost 5 bases. CDR1 is SNHLY, CDR2 FYNNEI, per germline. Here the CDR3 DNA reads TGTGCCAGCAGGGGGACAGGGGGCTCCGAGGTGAGTGGTACTGAAGCTTTCTTT. Its protein product is CASRGTGGSEVSGTEAFF.

The chain joins TRBV28 to TRBJ2-7; the match to TRBD1 covers 8 bases. CDR3 length equals 14 residues. Germline V gives CDR1 MDHEN, CDR2 SYDVKM. The J segment lost 3 bases and the V segment lost 5 bases, leaving 6 bases of the junction unmatched. The CDR3 DNA sequence: TGTGCCAGCAGTGGACAGGGTGGAGGCTACGAGCAGTACTTC. Translation: CASSGQGGGYEQYF. The full variable domain, in which reference TRBV28 and TRBJ2-7 provide the parts outside the CDR3, is DVKVTQSSRYLVKRTGEKVFLECVQDMDHENMFWYRQDPGLGLRLIYFSYDVKMKEKGDIPEGYSVSREKKERFSLILESASTNQTSMYLCASSGQGGGYEQYFGPGTRLTVT.

V is TRBV6-1 and J is TRBJ2-2; D ambiguous. Germline V gives CDR1 MNHNS, CDR2 SASEGT. Trimming removed 3 bases from V and 5 bases from J, with 10 bases in between. CDR3 length: 14 amino acids. CDR3 in DNA: TGTGCCAGCAGTGACAGTTATTTAACCGGGGAGCTGTTTTTT. Translated: CASSDSYLTGELFF.

The V gene is TRBV7-9, the J gene TRBJ1-1, with no clear D. V was pared by 1 base and J by 3 bases, with 12 bases between. The length of the CDR3 is 15 residues. Germline CDR1 reads SEHNR; CDR2 reads FQNEAQ (reference sequence). The CDR3 DNA reads as TGTGCCAGCAGCTTAGAGGAATGGAGGGACACTGAAGCTTTCTTT. It is translated as CASSLEEWRDTEAFF.

The chain couples TRBV5-4 to TRBJ1-1; 8 nucleotides agree with TRBD1. Germline trimming cut 4 bases from V and 1 base from J; bases unmatched to any gene: 3. CDR1 and CDR2 (germline): SGHNT, YYREEE (reference sequence). The CDR3 covers 14 residues. The CDR3 DNA reads TGTGCCAGCAGCCGGGGACAGGAGAACACTGAAGCTTTCTTT. Translating gives CASSRGQENTEAFF.

This chain joins TRBV10-3 and TRBJ1-2; 9 bases are a match to TRBD1. Germline-derived CDR1 and CDR2 are ENHRY and SYGVKD. The CDR3 spans 16 residues. Losses at the gene ends were 3 bases for V and 2 bases for J; bases not matched to a gene: 7. In DNA form, the CDR3 reads TGTGCCATCAGTGAAGACAGGGGGACGGCGAACTATGGCTACACCTTC. It yields the protein CAISEDRGTANYGYTF.

CDR3 coding DNA: TGCGCCAGCAGGCCCCGACGAGGGAGGGAGACCCAGTACTTC. It yields the protein CASRPRRGRETQYF. The gene calls are TRBV10-2 and TRBJ2-5, with D possibly TRBD2 on 6 matching bases. The CDR3 spans 14 residues. Germline V gene data show CDR1 as WSHSY and CDR2 as SAAADI. The germline V and J ends were trimmed by 6 bases and 5 bases, with 16 bases remaining between them.